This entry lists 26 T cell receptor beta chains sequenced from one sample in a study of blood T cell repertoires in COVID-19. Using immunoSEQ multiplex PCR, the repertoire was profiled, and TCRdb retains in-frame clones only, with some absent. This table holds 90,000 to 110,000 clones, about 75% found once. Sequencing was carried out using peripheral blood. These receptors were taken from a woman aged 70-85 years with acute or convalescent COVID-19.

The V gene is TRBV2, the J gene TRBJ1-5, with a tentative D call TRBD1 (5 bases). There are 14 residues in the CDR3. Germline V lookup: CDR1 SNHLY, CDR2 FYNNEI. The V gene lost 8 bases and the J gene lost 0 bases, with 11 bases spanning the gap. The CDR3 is CASGGHLSNQPQHF. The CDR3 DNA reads TGTGCCAGCGGTGGACACCTTAGCAATCAGCCCCAGCATTTT.

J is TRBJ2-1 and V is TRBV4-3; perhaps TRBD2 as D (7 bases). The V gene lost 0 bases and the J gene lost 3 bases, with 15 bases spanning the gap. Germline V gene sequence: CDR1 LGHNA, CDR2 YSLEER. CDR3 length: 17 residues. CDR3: CASSQDGGGRYYNEQFF. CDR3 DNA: TGCGCCAGCAGCCAAGATGGGGGCGGGAGATACTACAATGAGCAGTTCTTC.

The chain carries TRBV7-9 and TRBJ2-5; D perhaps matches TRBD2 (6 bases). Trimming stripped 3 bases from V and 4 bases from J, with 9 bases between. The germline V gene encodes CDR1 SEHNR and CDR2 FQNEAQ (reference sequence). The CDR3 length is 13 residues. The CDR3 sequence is CASSLGGLETQYF. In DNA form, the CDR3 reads TGTGCCAGCAGCTTGGGGGGTTTAGAGACCCAGTACTTC.

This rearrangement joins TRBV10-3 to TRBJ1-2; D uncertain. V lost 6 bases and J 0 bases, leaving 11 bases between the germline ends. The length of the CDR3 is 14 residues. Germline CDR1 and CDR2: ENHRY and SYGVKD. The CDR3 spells CAIRAAGTNYGYTF. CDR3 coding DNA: TGTGCCATCAGGGCCGCAGGAACTAACTATGGCTACACCTTC.

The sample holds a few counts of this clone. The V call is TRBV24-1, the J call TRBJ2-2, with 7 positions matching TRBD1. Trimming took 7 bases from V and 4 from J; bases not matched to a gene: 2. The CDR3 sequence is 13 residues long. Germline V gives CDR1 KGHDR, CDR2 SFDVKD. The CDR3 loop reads CATRAGGTGELFF. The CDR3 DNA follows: TGTGCCACCAGGGCAGGGGGCACCGGGGAGCTGTTTTTT.

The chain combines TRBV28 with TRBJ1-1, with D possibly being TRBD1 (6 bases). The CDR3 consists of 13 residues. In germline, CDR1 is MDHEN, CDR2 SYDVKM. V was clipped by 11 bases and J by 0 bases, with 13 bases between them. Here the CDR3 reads CAHLGHLNTEAFF. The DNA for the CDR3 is TGTGCCCACTTGGGACACTTGAACACTGAAGCTTTCTTT.

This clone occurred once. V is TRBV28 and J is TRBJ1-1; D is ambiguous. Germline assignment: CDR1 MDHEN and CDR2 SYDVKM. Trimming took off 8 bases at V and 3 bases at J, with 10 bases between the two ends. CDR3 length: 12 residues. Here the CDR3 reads CASDTSYTEAFF. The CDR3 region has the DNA TGTGCCAGCGATACTAGTTACACTGAAGCTTTCTTT.

The CDR3 DNA reads TGTGCCATCAGTGTGGGGAGGCAGGATCCTTACGAGCAGTACTTC. Protein sequence: CAISVGRQDPYEQYF. The chain joins TRBV10-3 to TRBJ2-7, with D possibly TRBD2 on 6 matching bases. Looked up from germline, CDR1 is ENHRY and CDR2 is SYGVKD. V shed 4 bases and J shed 4 bases, with 17 bases lying between them. This CDR3 region has 15 residues.

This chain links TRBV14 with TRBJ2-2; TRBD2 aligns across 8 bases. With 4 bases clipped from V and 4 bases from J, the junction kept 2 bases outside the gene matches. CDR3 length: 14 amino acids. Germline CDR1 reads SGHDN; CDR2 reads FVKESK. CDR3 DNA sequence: TGTGCCAGCAGCCTTCGGGGGGGCACCGGGGAGCTGTTTTTT. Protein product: CASSLRGGTGELFF.

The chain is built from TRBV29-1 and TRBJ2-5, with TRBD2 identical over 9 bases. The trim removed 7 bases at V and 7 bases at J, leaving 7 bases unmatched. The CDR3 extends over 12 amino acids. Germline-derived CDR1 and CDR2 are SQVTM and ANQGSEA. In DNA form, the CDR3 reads TGCAGCGCCCCAGCGGGGGGCGCGACCCAGTACTTC. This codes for CSAPAGGATQYF.

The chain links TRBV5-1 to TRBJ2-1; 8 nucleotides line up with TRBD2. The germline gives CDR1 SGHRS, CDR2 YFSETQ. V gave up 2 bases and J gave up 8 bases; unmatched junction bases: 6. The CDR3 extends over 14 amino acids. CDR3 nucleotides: TGCGCCAGCAGCTTAGCGGGGGATCTTTATGAGCAGTTCTTC. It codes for CASSLAGDLYEQFF.

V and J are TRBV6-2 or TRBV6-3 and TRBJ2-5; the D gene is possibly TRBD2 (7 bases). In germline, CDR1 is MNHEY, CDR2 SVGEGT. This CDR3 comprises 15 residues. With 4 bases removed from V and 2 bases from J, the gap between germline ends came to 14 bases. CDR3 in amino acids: CASSFWEGVQETQYF. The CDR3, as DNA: TGTGCCAGCAGTTTTTGGGAGGGGGTTCAAGAGACCCAGTACTTC.

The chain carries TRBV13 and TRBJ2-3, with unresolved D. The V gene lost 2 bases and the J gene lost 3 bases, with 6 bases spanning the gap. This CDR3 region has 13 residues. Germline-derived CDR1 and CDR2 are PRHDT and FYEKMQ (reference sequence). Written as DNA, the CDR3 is TGTGCCAGCAGCTTACCAGATACAGATACGCAGTATTTT. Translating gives CASSLPDTDTQYF.

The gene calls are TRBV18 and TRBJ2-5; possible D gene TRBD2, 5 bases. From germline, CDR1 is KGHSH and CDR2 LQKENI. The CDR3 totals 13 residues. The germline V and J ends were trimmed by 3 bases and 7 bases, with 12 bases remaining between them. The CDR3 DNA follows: TGTGCCAGCTCACCGGACTTCGATGGGACCCAGTACTTC. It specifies CASSPDFDGTQYF.

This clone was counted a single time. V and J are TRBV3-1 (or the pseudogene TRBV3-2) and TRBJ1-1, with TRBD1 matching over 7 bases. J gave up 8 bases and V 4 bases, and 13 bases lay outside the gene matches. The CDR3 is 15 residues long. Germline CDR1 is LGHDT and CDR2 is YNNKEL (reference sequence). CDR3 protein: CASSPEWSGGREAFF. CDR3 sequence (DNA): TGTGCCAGCAGCCCGGAATGGTCAGGGGGTCGGGAAGCTTTCTTT.

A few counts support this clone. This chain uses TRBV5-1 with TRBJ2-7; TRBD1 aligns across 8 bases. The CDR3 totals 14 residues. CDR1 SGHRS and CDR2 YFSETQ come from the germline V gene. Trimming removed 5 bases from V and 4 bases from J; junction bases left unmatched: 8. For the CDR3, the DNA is TGCGCCAGCAGGGGGACAGGTGGTGGGTACGAGCAGTACTTC. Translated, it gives CASRGTGGGYEQYF.

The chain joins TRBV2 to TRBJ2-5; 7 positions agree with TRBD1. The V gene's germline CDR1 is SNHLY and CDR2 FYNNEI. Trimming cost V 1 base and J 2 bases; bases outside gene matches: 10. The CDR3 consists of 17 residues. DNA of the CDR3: TGTGCCAGCAGTGAAGAGGCAGGGGGAGCCGAGCAAGAGACCCAGTACTTC. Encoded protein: CASSEEAGGAEQETQYF.

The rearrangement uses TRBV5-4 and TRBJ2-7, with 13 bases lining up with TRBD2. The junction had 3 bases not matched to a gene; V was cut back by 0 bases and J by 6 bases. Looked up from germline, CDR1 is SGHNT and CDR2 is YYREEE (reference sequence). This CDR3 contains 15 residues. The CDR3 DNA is TGTGCCAGCAGCTTGGGACTAGCGGGGGGATCCGAGCAGTACTTC. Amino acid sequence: CASSLGLAGGSEQYF.

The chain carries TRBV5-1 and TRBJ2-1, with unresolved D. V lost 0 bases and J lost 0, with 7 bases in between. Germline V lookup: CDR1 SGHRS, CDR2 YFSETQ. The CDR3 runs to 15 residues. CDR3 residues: CASSLDLSSYNEQFF. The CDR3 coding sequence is TGCGCCAGCAGCTTGGATTTGAGCTCCTACAATGAGCAGTTCTTC.

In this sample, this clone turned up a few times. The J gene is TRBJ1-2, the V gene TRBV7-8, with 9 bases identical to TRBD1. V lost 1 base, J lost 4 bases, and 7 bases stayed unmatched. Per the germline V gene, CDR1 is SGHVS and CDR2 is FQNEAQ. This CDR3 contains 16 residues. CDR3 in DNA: TGTGCCAGCAGCTTAGGCTCCGGGACAGGGATCTATGGCTACACCTTC. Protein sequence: CASSLGSGTGIYGYTF.

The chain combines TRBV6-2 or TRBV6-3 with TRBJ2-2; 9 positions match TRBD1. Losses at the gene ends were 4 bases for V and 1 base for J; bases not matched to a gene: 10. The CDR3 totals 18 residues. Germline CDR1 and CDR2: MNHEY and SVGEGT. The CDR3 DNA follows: TGTGCCAGCAGTTCGGGACAGGGAGGAAGACAGAACACCGGGGAGCTGTTTTTT. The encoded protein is CASSSGQGGRQNTGELFF.

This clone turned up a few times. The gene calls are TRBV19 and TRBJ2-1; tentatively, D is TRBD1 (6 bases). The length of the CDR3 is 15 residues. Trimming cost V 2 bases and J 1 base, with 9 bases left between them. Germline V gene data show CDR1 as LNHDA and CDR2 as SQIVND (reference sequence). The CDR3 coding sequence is TGTGCCAGTAGTATACAGGGGAGTTCCTACAATGAGCAGTTCTTC. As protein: CASSIQGSSYNEQFF.

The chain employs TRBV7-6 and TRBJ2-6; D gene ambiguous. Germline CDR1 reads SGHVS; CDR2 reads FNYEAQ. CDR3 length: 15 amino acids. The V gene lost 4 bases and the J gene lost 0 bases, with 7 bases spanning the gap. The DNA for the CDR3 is TGTGCCAGCAGCTCCCTCGGCTCTGGGGCCAACGTCCTGACTTTC. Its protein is CASSSLGSGANVLTF.

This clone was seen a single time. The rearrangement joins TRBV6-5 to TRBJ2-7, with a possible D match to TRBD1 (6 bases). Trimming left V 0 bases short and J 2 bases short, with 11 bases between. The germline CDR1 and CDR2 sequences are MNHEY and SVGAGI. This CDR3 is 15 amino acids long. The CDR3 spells CASSYSVPGAYEQYF. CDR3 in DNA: TGTGCCAGCAGTTACTCCGTTCCAGGGGCCTACGAGCAGTACTTC.

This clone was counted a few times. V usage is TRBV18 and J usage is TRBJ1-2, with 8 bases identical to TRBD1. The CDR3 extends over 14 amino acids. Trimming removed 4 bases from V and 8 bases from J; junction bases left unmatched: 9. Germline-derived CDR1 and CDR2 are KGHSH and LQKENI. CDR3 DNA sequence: TGTGCCAGCTCACGACAGCCAGGGGGCGAGGGCTACACCTTC. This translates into CASSRQPGGEGYTF.

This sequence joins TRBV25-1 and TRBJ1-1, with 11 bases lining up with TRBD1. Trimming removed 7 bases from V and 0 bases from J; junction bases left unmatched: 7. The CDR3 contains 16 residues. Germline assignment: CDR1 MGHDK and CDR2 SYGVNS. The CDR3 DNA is TGTGCCAGCATCAGGGACAGGGGGGCCCTGAACACTGAAGCTTTCTTT. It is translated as CASIRDRGALNTEAFF. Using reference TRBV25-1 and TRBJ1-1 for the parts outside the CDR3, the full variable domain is EADIYQTPRYLVIGTGKKITLECSQTMGHDKMYWYQQDPGMELHLIHYSYGVNSTEKGDLSSESTVSRIRTEHFPLTLESARPSHTSQYLCASIRDRGALNTEAFFGQGTRLTVV.